This TCR beta chain emerged from a study of CD8 T cells in Susac syndrome. V shed 0 bases and J shed 7 bases, with 14 bases lying between them. Germline CDR1 LGHNA, CDR2 YSLEER. This CDR3 contains 15 residues. The RNA input was 0.5 to 1 ug, and it was reverse transcribed with random hexamers. MiXCR, applied by TCRdb to the immunoSEQ multiplex PCR reads, yields one record per CDR3 protein. The table has about 85,000 distinct CDR3 sequences, about 94% seen once. This TCR was sampled from a human donor in good health. This sequence joins TRBV4-3 and TRBJ2-3; D ambiguous. Sequenced material: CD8+ T cells from PBMCs. Here the CDR3 DNA reads TGCGCCAGCAGCCAAGATCGGTTTGGGGTAAATACGCAGTATTTT. It encodes CASSQDRFGVNTQYF.